This TCR beta chain appears in the sequencing data of a study of cytomegalovirus exposure and HLA in healthy donors. Regarding the study as a whole: TCR beta chains numbering some 160 were designated cytomegalovirus-associated.

Of note for this clone: As yet, its antigen is unknown.

The PCR contained 60 Vbeta and 13 Jbeta primers. Some clones are missing from TCRdb's copy, which holds only in-frame ones; the method was immunoSEQ multiplex PCR. The data contain 110,000 to 150,000 clones, around 80% of them singletons. CDR3 size: 14 residues. Germline lookup yields CDR1 MDHEN and CDR2 SYDVKM. V was shortened by 6 bases and J by 0 bases, with 9 bases between the two germline ends. The receptor comes from a male donor in good health and CMV-seronegative. The specimen sequenced was PBMCs. The chain combines TRBV28 with TRBJ1-5; D is unclear. Written as DNA, the CDR3 is TGTGCCAGCAGCCCTCCCTATAGCAATCAGCCCCAGCATTTT. Residues: CASSPPYSNQPQHF.